This entry lists 29 T cell receptor beta chains sequenced from one sample in a study of T cells after yellow fever vaccination (dated by TCRdb to between 2018 and 2020). The treatment or condition label corresponds to: live attenuated yellow fever vaccine strain. The library was prepared using 5' RACE. Sequencing relied on an Illumina HiSeq 2500. Starting from the raw public reads, TCRdb applied fastp trimming at Q25, assembled clones with MiXCR and retained in-frame beta chains. Under each unique CDR3 protein, matching rows form one entry showing the most common genes and DNA. This sample lists 600,000 to 750,000 distinct CDR3 sequences; approximately 13% were detected once. The ten largest clones represent approximately 15% of the sample. The sequenced sample was PBMCs, obtained on the day of the yellow fever booster vaccination. Receptors originate from a man aged 25-45 years who received the YFV17D yellow fever vaccine.

This clonotype was counted only a few times. The chain uses TRBV20-1 and TRBJ2-3; D call uncertain. The CDR3 runs 14 residues. Germline V lookup: CDR1 DFQATT, CDR2 SNEGSKA (reference sequence). V lost 3 bases to trimming and J lost 3 bases, with 13 bases between them. CDR3 residues: CSARAPARTDTQYF. The CDR3 coding sequence is TGCAGTGCTAGGGCTCCCGCGAGAACAGATACGCAGTATTTT.

This clonotype turned up a few times. V is TRBV11-2 and J is TRBJ2-1, with TRBD2 matching over 8 bases. Trimming removed 1 base from V and 6 bases from J; junction bases left unmatched: 17. The CDR3 totals 19 residues. Per the germline V gene, CDR1 is SGHAT and CDR2 is FQNNGV. This CDR3 reads CASSLGQGRLAGTSNEQFF. CDR3 nucleotides: TGTGCCAGCAGCTTAGGCCAGGGGCGCTTAGCGGGGACCTCCAATGAGCAGTTCTTC.

This clonotype was picked up a small number of times. V gene TRBV7-2 combines with J gene TRBJ2-2, with TRBD2 matching 8 bases. The ends lost 2 bases at V and 2 bases at J; junction bases unmatched: 4. The CDR3 totals 16 residues. Per germline, CDR1 SGHTA and CDR2 FQGNSA. DNA of the CDR3: TGTGCCAGCAGCTTATGGGCGGGAGGCAACACCGGGGAGCTGTTTTTT. Translating it yields CASSLWAGGNTGELFF.

Many counts were recorded for this clonotype. The chain links TRBV7-2 to TRBJ2-3; possible D gene TRBD2, 6 bases. V lost 4 bases, J lost 0 bases, and 14 bases lay in between. Germline V gene lookup returns CDR1 SGHTA and CDR2 FQGNSA. This CDR3 has 16 amino acids. The CDR3 spells CASSSAGTSSTDTQYF. CDR3 DNA: TGTGCCAGCAGCTCTGCCGGGACTTCTAGCACAGATACGCAGTATTTT.

The V gene is TRBV7-9, the J gene TRBJ2-7, with 8 positions matching TRBD1. The V gene end was trimmed by 1 base and the J gene end by 3 bases; junction bases not matched to a gene: 8. Germline CDR1 is SEHNR and CDR2 is FQNEAQ (reference sequence). The CDR3 has 16 amino acids. The CDR3 DNA is TGTGCCAGCAGCTTAGTGCTGACAGGGGAGAACTACGAGCAGTACTTC. Its translation is CASSLVLTGENYEQYF.

This clonotype has more than one count but fewer than ten. The rearrangement links TRBV24-1 to TRBJ2-2, with TRBD1 matching over 8 bases. The V and J ends lost 2 bases and 7 bases, in that order; junction bases with no gene match: 5. The CDR3 runs 15 residues. Germline CDR1 KGHDR, CDR2 SFDVKD. CDR3 residues: CATSDSTGEVGELFF. DNA for the CDR3: TGTGCCACCAGTGATTCGACAGGGGAAGTCGGGGAGCTGTTTTTT.

This clonotype has a handful of counts. This rearrangement joins TRBV4-3 to TRBJ2-1; 7 bases fit TRBD2. This CDR3 contains 15 residues. V shed 1 base, J shed 3 bases, and the junction held 3 bases outside the gene matches. Germline V gene lookup returns CDR1 LGHNA and CDR2 YSLEER. CDR3 residues: CASSQGAGVYNEQFF. CDR3 bases: TGCGCCAGCAGCCAAGGTGCGGGAGTCTACAATGAGCAGTTCTTC.

This clonotype was seen more than once but under ten times. The V gene is TRBV19, the J gene TRBJ2-2; D is unresolved. This CDR3 spans 12 amino acids. V was clipped by 6 bases and J by 4 bases, with 6 bases between them. Germline lookup yields CDR1 LNHDA and CDR2 SQIVND (reference sequence). CDR3 residues: CASRRVTGELFF. CDR3 coding DNA: TGTGCCAGTAGACGGGTCACCGGGGAGCTGTTTTTT.

This clonotype was seen more than once but under ten times. The rearrangement joins TRBV19 to TRBJ2-7; tentatively, D is TRBD2 (6 bases). This CDR3 is 14 amino acids long. V was trimmed by 3 bases and J by 2 bases, leaving 11 bases between them. The V gene's germline CDR1 is LNHDA and CDR2 SQIVND (reference sequence). CDR3 sequence: CASSMTGEAYEQYF. The CDR3 DNA sequence: TGTGCCAGTAGTATGACGGGGGAAGCCTACGAGCAGTACTTC.

This clonotype was counted between two and nine times. The chain employs TRBV15 and TRBJ1-4; TRBD1 matches 9 bases. The CDR3 has 15 amino acids. The V gene end was trimmed by 2 bases and the J gene end by 13 bases; junction bases not matched to a gene: 11. The germline V gene has CDR1 LNHNV and CDR2 YYDKDF (reference sequence). Here the CDR3 reads CATSRFGTGRNRLFF. CDR3 sequence (DNA): TGTGCCACCAGCAGATTTGGGACAGGGAGAAACCGACTGTTTTTT.

The CDR3: CASSVAGGLVEQFF. The DNA of the CDR3 is TGCGCCAGCAGCGTAGCGGGAGGGCTGGTTGAGCAGTTCTTC. V and J are TRBV5-1 and TRBJ2-1, with 11 bases matching TRBD2. J was trimmed by 9 bases and V by 4 bases; bases with no gene match: 6. Germline-derived CDR1 and CDR2 are SGHRS and YFSETQ. The CDR3 totals 14 residues. Full variable domain (remainder filled in from reference TRBV5-1 and TRBJ2-1): KAGVTQTPRYLIKTRGQQVTLSCSPISGHRSVSWYQQTPGQGLQFLFEYFSETQRNKGNFPGRFSGRQFSNSRSEMNVSTLELGDSALYLCASSVAGGLVEQFFGPGTRLTVL.

V and J are TRBV7-8 and TRBJ1-3, with TRBD1 as a possible D gene (6 bases). V was pared by 1 base and J by 0 bases, with 10 bases between. This CDR3 is 16 amino acids long. Germline V gene data show CDR1 as SGHVS and CDR2 as FQNEAQ. CDR3 nucleotides: TGTGCCAGCAGCTTAGTGCAGGGGAGCTCTGGAAACACCATATATTTT. Encoded protein: CASSLVQGSSGNTIYF.

This clonotype was observed many times. The CDR3 nucleotides are TGTGCCAGCAGTCCGTCCGGGGGGACTGAAGCTTTCTTT. Translated, it gives CASSPSGGTEAFF. V usage is TRBV28 and J usage is TRBJ1-1, with D perhaps TRBD1 (5 bases). Per the germline V gene, CDR1 is MDHEN and CDR2 is SYDVKM. The germline V and J ends were trimmed by 5 bases and 5 bases, with 12 bases remaining between them. The CDR3 is 13 amino acids.

This clonotype was detected only a few times. V usage is TRBV12-5 and J usage is TRBJ1-1; 7 bases are shared with TRBD1. The CDR3 has 15 amino acids. Germline loops: CDR1 LGHNT, CDR2 FRNRAP. Trimming took 6 bases from V and 4 from J; bases not matched to a gene: 11. In DNA, the CDR3 is TGTGCTAGTGGCCTACAGGGGAATAAGGCCACTGAAGCTTTCTTT. It codes for CASGLQGNKATEAFF.

The table lists this clonotype with a few counts. The rearrangement links TRBV7-8 to TRBJ2-5; TRBD2 aligns across 14 bases. Germline V CDR1 and CDR2: SGHVS, FQNEAQ. The CDR3 totals 17 residues. Trimming took 5 bases from V and 3 from J; bases not matched to a gene: 8. DNA of the CDR3: TGTGCCAGCAGCCCCCCGACTAGCGGGAGGGGGGAAGAGACCCAGTACTTC. It yields the protein CASSPPTSGRGEETQYF.

This clonotype has only a few counts. This chain connects TRBV7-2 to TRBJ2-7; no reliable D call. CDR3 length equals 14 residues. The V end lost 5 bases, the J end lost 3 bases, and 14 bases lay between the germline ends. Germline V gene data show CDR1 as SGHTA and CDR2 as FQGNSA. The CDR3 loop reads CASSLSSSGYEQYF. The CDR3 DNA reads as TGTGCCAGCAGCCTTAGTAGCTCAGGCTACGAGCAGTACTTC.

The table lists this clonotype with a few counts. The rearrangement joins TRBV27 to TRBJ2-7; D gene ambiguous. The CDR3 runs 13 residues. In germline, CDR1 is MNHEY, CDR2 SMNVEV (reference sequence). Trimming shortened V by 5 bases and J by 2 bases, and 10 bases separated the two germline ends. The DNA of the CDR3 is TGTGCCAGCAGTCAGACAAGACCCTACGAGCAGTACTTC. Protein: CASSQTRPYEQYF.

This clonotype was recorded many times. The chain couples TRBV5-1 to TRBJ2-3; D could derive from TRBD1 or TRBD2 (6 bases each). V lost 4 bases and J 4 bases, leaving 10 bases between the germline ends. The CDR3 runs 13 residues. In germline, CDR1 is SGHRS, CDR2 YFSETQ. The CDR3 DNA reads TGCGCCAGCAGCAACGGGGGCCCAGATACGCAGTATTTT. Protein sequence: CASSNGGPDTQYF.

This clonotype was seen many times. One end of the junction varies from germline; a read error may be responsible. The CDR3 is CASSLGSGSYNEQFF. The DNA of the CDR3 is TGCGCCAGCAGCTTGGGGTCCGGCTCCTACAATGAGCAGTTCTTC. The rearrangement links TRBV7-2 to TRBJ2-1; no firm D call. In germline, CDR1 is SGHTA, CDR2 FQGNSA. The length of the CDR3 is 15 residues.

This clonotype appeared many times. The chain carries TRBV15 and TRBJ1-6, with D perhaps matching TRBD1 (6 bases). This CDR3 has 13 residues. Germline V gives CDR1 LNHNV, CDR2 YYDKDF (reference sequence). V dropped 8 bases and J dropped 8 bases, with 13 bases sitting between them. The CDR3 is CATHRDKDSPLHF. Here the CDR3 DNA reads TGTGCCACCCACCGGGACAAGGATTCACCCCTCCACTTT.

The chain couples TRBV4-3 to TRBJ2-4; 8 nucleotides agree with TRBD1. After removal of 3 bases from V and 2 bases from J, the junction contained 6 bases not matched to a gene. Germline V gene sequence: CDR1 LGHNA, CDR2 YSLEER. The CDR3 is 16 amino acids. The CDR3, as DNA: TGCGCCAGCAGCCACGGTGGACAGGGTACCAAAAACATTCAGTACTTC. It translates to CASSHGGQGTKNIQYF.

The rearrangement joins TRBV2 to TRBJ2-1; maybe TRBD2 (6 bases). The CDR3 sequence is 13 residues long. CDR1 is SNHLY, CDR2 FYNNEI, per germline. The V gene lost 5 bases and the J gene lost 13 bases, with 18 bases spanning the gap. The CDR3 protein is CASSTPGGRFQFF. The CDR3 region has the DNA TGTGCCAGCAGTACCCCGGGTGGGAGGTTCCAGTTCTTC. The whole variable domain, remainder taken from reference TRBV2 and TRBJ2-1, is EPEVTQTPSHQVTQMGQEVILRCVPISNHLYFYWYRQILGQKVEFLVSFYNNEISEKSEIFDDQFSVERPDGSNFTLKIRSTKLEDSAMYFCASSTPGGRFQFFGPGTRLTVL.

The chain has TRBV6-5 and TRBJ2-7, with D possibly being TRBD1 (6 bases). In germline, CDR1 is MNHEY, CDR2 SVGAGI. Trimming took 0 bases from V and 6 from J, leaving 18 bases between them. The CDR3 sequence is 16 residues long. The CDR3 region has the DNA TGTGCCAGCAGTTACTCCCCTAGGGCCAGGGGATCCGAGCAGTACTTC. It yields the protein CASSYSPRARGSEQYF.

The gene calls are TRBV24-1 and TRBJ2-1; 8 bases agree with TRBD2. V gave up 4 bases and J gave up 6 bases; unmatched junction bases: 10. The V gene's germline CDR1 is KGHDR and CDR2 SFDVKD. CDR3 size: 16 residues. CDR3 residues: CATSDPGLVKANEQFF. The CDR3 nucleotides read TGTGCCACCAGTGACCCGGGACTAGTAAAGGCCAATGAGCAGTTCTTC.

This rearrangement joins TRBV4-2 to TRBJ2-7, with TRBD2 matching 15 bases. The V gene end was trimmed by 1 base and the J gene end by 4 bases; junction bases not matched to a gene: 5. The germline V gene encodes CDR1 LGHNA and CDR2 YNFKEQ. This CDR3 has 17 residues. The CDR3 bases are TGTGCCAGCAGCCAAGCCGGGACTAGCGGGAGGAATTACGAGCAGTACTTC. It encodes CASSQAGTSGRNYEQYF.

This clonotype was counted a few times. This rearrangement joins TRBV2 to TRBJ1-4, with TRBD1 matching 9 bases. The CDR3 spans 16 residues. CDR1 and CDR2 (germline): SNHLY, FYNNEI. V gave up 6 bases and J gave up 0 bases; unmatched junction bases: 5. The DNA for the CDR3 is TGTGCCAGCAGAGTGGACAGGGGTGCAACTAATGAAAAACTGTTTTTT. Protein: CASRVDRGATNEKLFF.

This clonotype was observed at least ten times. This chain connects TRBV7-9 to TRBJ2-1; possible D gene TRBD2, 5 bases. Germline CDR1 is SEHNR and CDR2 is FQNEAQ (reference sequence). Trimming removed 5 bases at V and 0 bases at J, with 5 bases between. The CDR3 is 13 residues long. The CDR3 nucleotides are TGTGCCAGCAGCGGGAGCTCCTACAATGAGCAGTTCTTC. It codes for CASSGSSYNEQFF.

This clonotype appeared a few times. The rearrangement links TRBV5-1 to TRBJ2-3; unclear D gene. The germline gives CDR1 SGHRS, CDR2 YFSETQ. The CDR3 contains 14 residues. Between the trimmed V and J ends, which lost 4 bases and 6 bases, there was a span of 15 bases. Here the CDR3 reads CASSLQTSRDTQYF. DNA for the CDR3: TGCGCCAGCAGCCTGCAAACTTCAAGGGATACGCAGTATTTT.

V usage is TRBV10-1 and J usage is TRBJ2-2; D possibly corresponds to TRBD1 (6 bases). The V end lost 5 bases, the J end lost 0 bases, and 10 bases lay between the germline ends. Germline lookup yields CDR1 WNHNN and CDR2 SYGVQD (reference sequence). This CDR3 contains 15 residues. CDR3 DNA: TGCGCCAGCAGTAGGACAGCCTCGAACACCGGGGAGCTGTTTTTT. Protein product: CASSRTASNTGELFF.